Only a few counts were recorded for the clone carrying this TCR beta chain. No antigen is known for it. Within the sample, other DNA sequences also encode this same CDR3. These data come from a study of shared clonotypes between healthy human individuals. Study information: Plates per donor: three CD4 naive, three CD4 memory, two CD8 naive, one CD8 memory. Study-wide results and caveats: When naive CD4 clonotypes were compared across a handful of donors, 5% to 5.5% were shared.

Trimming took off 4 bases at V and 3 bases at J, with 6 bases between the two ends. Germline V gene sequence: CDR1 SQVTM, CDR2 ANQGSEA. This CDR3 is 11 amino acids long. An approximately 200 ng quantity of DNA, tens of thousands of T cell genomes, went into the sorted-subset replicate PCRs. Assay used: immunoSEQ multiplex PCR; TCRdb lists only in-frame clones, some missing. The sample consists of roughly 2,300,000 clones, about nine tenths of them appearing once. The source of this sequence is a man between 18 and 35 years old in good health. Some clones in this sample may be carry-over from other donors' samples. The V and J genes are TRBV29-1 and TRBJ1-1; no reliable D call. Source material: naive CD4+ T cells from PBMCs. The subset is: CD45RA+ positively selected. CDR3 sequence reads: CSVVGHTEAFF. The CDR3, as DNA: TGCAGCGTTGTCGGACACACTGAAGCTTTCTTT.